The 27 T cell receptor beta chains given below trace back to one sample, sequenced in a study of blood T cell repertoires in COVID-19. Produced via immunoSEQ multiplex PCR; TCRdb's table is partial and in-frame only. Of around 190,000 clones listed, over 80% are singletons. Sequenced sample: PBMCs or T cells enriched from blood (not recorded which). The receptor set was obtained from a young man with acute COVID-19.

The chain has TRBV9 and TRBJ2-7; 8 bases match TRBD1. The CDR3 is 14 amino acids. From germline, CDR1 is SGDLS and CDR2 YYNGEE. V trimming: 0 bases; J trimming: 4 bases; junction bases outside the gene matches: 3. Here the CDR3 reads CASSVDQGAYEQYF. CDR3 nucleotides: TGTGCCAGCAGCGTAGACCAGGGGGCATACGAGCAGTACTTC.

The CDR3 region has the DNA TGTGCCAGCAGCCCGGTCCCGGACAGGGGGTACAATGAGCAGTTCTTC. Protein: CASSPVPDRGYNEQFF. This chain links TRBV7-6 with TRBJ2-1; TRBD1 aligns across 10 bases. Germline CDR1 is SGHVS and CDR2 is FNYEAQ. This CDR3 contains 16 residues. V lost 5 bases, J lost 4 bases, and 8 bases stayed unmatched.

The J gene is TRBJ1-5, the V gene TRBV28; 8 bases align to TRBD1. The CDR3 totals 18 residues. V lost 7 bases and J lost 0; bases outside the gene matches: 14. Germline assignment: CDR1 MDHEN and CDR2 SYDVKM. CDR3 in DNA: TGTGCCAGCACATCCGGGACAGGTATCAAGTATAGCAATCAGCCCCAGCATTTT. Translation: CASTSGTGIKYSNQPQHF.

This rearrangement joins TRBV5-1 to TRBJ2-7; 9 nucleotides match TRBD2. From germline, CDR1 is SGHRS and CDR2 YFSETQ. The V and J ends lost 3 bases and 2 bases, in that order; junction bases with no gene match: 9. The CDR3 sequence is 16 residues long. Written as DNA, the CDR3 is TGCGCCAGCAGCTCTCCCGCGACTAGCGGCACCTACGAGCAGTACTTC. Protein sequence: CASSSPATSGTYEQYF.

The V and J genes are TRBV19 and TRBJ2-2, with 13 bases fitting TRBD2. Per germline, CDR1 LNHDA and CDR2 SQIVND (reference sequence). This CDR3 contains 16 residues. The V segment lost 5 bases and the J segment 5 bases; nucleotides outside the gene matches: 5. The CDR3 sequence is CASSPLTSGGTGELFF. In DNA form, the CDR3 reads TGTGCCAGTAGTCCCCTGACTAGCGGGGGGACCGGGGAGCTGTTTTTT.

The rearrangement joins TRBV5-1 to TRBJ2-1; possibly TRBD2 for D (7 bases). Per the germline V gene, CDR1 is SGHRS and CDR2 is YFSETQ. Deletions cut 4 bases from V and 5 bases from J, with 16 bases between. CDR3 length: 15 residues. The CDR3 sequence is CASSRGAGGNNEQFF. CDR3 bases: TGCGCCAGCAGCCGGGGGGCTGGGGGTAACAATGAGCAGTTCTTC.

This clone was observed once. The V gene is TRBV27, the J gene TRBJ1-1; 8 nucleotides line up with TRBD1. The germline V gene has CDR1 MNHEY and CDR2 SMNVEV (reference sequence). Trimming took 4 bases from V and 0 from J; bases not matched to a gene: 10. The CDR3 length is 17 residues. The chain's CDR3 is CASSYRGTGDMNTEAFF. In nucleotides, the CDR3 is TGTGCCAGCAGTTACCGGGGGACAGGAGACATGAACACTGAAGCTTTCTTT.

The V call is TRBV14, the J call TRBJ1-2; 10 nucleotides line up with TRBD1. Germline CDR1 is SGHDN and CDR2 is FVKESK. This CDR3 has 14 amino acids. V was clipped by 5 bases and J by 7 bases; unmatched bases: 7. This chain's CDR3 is CASSTDRGLSGYTF. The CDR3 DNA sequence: TGTGCCAGCAGCACGGACAGGGGGTTGAGTGGCTACACCTTC.

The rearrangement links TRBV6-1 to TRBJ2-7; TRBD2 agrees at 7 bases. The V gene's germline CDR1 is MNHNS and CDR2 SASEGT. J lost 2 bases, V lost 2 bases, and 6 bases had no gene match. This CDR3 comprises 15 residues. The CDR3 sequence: CASSEYGAGAYEQYF. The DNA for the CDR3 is TGTGCCAGCAGTGAATACGGGGCGGGAGCCTACGAGCAGTACTTC.

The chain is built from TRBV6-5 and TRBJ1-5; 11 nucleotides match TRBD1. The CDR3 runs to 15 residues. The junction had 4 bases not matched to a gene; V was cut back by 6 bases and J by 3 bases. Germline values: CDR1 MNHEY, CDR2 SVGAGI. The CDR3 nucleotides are TGTGCCAGCAGAGTGGGACAGGGGGACAATCAGCCCCAGCATTTT. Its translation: CASRVGQGDNQPQHF.

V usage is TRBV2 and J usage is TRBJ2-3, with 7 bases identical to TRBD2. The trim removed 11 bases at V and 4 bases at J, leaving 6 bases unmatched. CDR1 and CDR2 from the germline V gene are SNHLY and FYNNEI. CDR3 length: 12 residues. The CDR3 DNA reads TGTGCCGGTAGGGAGGGCGCAGATACGCAGTATTTT. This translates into CAGREGADTQYF.

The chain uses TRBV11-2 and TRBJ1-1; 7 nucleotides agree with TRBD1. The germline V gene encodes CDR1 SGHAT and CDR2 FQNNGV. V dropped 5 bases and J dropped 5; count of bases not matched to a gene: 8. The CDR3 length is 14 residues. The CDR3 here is CASSQQTGRTEAFF. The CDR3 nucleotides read TGTGCCAGCAGCCAACAGACAGGGAGGACTGAAGCTTTCTTT.

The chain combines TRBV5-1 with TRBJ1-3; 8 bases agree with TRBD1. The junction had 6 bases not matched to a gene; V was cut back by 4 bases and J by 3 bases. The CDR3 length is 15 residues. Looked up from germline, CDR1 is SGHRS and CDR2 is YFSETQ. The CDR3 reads CASSLGTGFGNTIYF. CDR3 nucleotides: TGCGCCAGCAGCCTCGGGACAGGTTTTGGAAACACCATATATTTT.

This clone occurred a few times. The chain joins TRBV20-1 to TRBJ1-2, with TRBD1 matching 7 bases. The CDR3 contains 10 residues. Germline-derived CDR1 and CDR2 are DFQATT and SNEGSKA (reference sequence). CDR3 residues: CSGDRDGYTF. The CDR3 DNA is TGCAGCGGAGACAGGGATGGCTACACCTTC.

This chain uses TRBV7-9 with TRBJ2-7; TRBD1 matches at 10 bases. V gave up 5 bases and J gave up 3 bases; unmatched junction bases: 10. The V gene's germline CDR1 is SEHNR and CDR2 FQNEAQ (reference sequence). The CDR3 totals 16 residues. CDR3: CASSPGTGEEFYEQYF. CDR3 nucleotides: TGTGCCAGCAGCCCCGGGACAGGGGAAGAATTCTACGAGCAGTACTTC.

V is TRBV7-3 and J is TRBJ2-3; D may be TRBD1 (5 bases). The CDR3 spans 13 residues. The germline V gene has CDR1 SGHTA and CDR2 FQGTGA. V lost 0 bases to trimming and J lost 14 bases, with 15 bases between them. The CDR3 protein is CASSLTRSDKVYF. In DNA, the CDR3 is TGTGCCAGCAGCTTAACGCGATCGGACAAGGTGTATTTT. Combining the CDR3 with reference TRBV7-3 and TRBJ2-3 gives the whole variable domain GAGVSQTPSNKVTEKGKYVELRCDPISGHTALYWYRQSLGQGPEFLIYFQGTGAADDSGLPNDRFFAVRPEGSVSTLKIQRTERGDSAVYLCASSLTRSDKVYFGPGTRLTVL.

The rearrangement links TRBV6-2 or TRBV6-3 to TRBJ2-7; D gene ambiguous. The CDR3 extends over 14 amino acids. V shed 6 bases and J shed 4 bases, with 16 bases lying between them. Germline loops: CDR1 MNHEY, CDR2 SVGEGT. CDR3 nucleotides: TGTGCCAGCAGCCCCTATTTGACTGAGTACGAGCAGTACTTC. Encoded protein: CASSPYLTEYEQYF.

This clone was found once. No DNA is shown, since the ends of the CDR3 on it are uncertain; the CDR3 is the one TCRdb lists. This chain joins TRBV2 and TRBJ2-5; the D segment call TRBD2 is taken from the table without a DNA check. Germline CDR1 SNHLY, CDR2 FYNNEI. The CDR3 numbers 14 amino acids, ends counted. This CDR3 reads CASSTSTGSETQYF.

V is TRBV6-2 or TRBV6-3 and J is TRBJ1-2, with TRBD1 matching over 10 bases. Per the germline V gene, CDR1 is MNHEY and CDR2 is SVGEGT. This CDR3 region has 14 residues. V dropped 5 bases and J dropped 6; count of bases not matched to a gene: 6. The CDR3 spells CASSRRDRGDGYTF. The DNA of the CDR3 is TGTGCCAGCAGTCGGCGGGACAGGGGAGATGGCTACACCTTC.

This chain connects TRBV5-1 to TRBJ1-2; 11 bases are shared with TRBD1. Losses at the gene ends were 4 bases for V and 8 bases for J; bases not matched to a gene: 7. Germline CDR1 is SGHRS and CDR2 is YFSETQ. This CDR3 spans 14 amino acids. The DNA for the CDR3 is TGCGCCAGCAGCCTCGGACAGGGGGCAGAGGGCTACACCTTC. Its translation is CASSLGQGAEGYTF.

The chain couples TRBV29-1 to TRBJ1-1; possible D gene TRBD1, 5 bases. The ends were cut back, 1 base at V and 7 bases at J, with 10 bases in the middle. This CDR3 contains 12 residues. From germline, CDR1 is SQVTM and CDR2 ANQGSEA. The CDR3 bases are TGCAGCGTTGAAGGGGGGAGGGATGAAGCTTTCTTT. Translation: CSVEGGRDEAFF.

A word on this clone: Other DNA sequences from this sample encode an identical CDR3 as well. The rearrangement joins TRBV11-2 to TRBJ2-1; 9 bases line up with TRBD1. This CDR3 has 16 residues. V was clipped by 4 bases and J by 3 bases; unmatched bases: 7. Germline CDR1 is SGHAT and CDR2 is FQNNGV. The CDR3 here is CASSYPPGQGYNEQFF. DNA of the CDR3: TGTGCCAGCAGCTACCCACCGGGACAGGGCTACAATGAGCAGTTCTTC.

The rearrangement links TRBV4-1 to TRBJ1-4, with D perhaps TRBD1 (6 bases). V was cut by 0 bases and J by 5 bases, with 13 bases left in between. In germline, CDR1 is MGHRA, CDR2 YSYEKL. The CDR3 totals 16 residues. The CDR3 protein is CASSQDADSLNEKLFF. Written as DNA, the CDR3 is TGCGCCAGCAGCCAAGATGCGGACAGTTTGAATGAAAAACTGTTTTTT.

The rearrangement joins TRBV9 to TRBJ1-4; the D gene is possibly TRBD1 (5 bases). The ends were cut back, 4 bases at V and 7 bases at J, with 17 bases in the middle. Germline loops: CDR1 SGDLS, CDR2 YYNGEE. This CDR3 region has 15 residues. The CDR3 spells CASSQTEGLGEKLFF. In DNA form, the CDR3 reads TGTGCCAGCAGCCAGACGGAGGGGCTGGGTGAAAAACTGTTTTTT. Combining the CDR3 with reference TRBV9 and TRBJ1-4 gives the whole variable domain DSGVTQTPKHLITATGQRVTLRCSPRSGDLSVYWYQQSLDQGLQFLIQYYNGEERAKGNILERFSAQQFPDLHSELNLSSLELGDSALYFCASSQTEGLGEKLFFGSGTQLSVL.

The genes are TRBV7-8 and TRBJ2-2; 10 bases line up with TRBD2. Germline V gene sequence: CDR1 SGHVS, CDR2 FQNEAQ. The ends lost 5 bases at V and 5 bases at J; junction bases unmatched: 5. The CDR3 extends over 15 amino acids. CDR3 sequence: CASSPSGRATGELFF. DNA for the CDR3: TGTGCCAGCAGCCCCAGCGGGAGGGCGACCGGGGAGCTGTTTTTT. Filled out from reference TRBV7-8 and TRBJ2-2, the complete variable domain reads GAGVSQSPRYKVAKRGQDVALRCDPISGHVSLFWYQQALGQGPEFLTYFQNEAQLDKSGLPSDRFFAERPEGSVSTLKIQRTQQEDSAVYLCASSPSGRATGELFFGEGSRLTVL.

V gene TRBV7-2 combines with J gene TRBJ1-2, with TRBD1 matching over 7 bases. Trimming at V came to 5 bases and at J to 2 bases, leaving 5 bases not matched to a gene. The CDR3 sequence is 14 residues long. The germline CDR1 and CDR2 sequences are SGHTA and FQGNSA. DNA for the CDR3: TGTGCCAGCAGCCTAGGGACAGAGAACTATGGCTACACCTTC. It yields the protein CASSLGTENYGYTF.

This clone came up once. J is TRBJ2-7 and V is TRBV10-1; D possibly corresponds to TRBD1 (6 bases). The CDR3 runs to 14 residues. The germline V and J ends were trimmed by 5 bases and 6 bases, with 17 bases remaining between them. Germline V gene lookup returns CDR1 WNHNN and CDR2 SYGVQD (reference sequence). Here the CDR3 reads CASSPNRVSGEQYF. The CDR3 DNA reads TGCGCCAGCAGTCCTAACAGGGTCTCCGGCGAGCAGTACTTC.